The 8 T cell receptor beta chains listed next were all sequenced from one sample in a study of blood T cell repertoires in COVID-19. Here immunoSEQ multiplex PCR was the method, and the copy in TCRdb shows in-frame clones only, minus some. The sample lists roughly 200,000 clones, around three quarters seen once, with less than 7% in the top ten. The source material was peripheral blood. The receptors were sampled from a woman aged 70 to 79 with acute or convalescent COVID-19.

The gene calls are TRBV14 and TRBJ2-1; D perhaps matches TRBD2 (6 bases). Germline V gene lookup returns CDR1 SGHDN and CDR2 FVKESK. V lost 0 bases and J lost 5, with 17 bases in between. The CDR3 consists of 17 residues. The DNA for the CDR3 is TGTGCCAGCAGCCAAGATTGGGCGGGACTCCTAAACAATGAGCAGTTCTTC. Encoded protein: CASSQDWAGLLNNEQFF.

J is TRBJ2-3 and V is TRBV14; D unresolved. The CDR3 is 12 amino acids. The ends were cut back, 8 bases at V and 4 bases at J, with 10 bases in the middle. The germline gives CDR1 SGHDN, CDR2 FVKESK. The DNA of the CDR3 is TGTGCCAGCGCGGTACGACCAGATACGCAGTATTTT. It is translated as CASAVRPDTQYF. The full variable domain, in which reference TRBV14 and TRBJ2-3 provide the parts outside the CDR3, is EAGVTQFPSHSVIEKGQTVTLRCDPISGHDNLYWYRRVMGKEIKFLLHFVKESKQDESGMPNNRFLAERTGGTYSTLKVQPAELEDSGVYFCASAVRPDTQYFGPGTRLTVL.

DNA of the CDR3: TGTGCCACCAGCAGAATGGGACAGGGTTCCTACAATGAGCAGTTCTTC. Protein product: CATSRMGQGSYNEQFF. The chain is built from TRBV15 and TRBJ2-1, with 9 nucleotides matching TRBD1. V shed 2 bases and J 1 base; nucleotides not matched to a gene: 3. The CDR3 is 16 residues long. Germline CDR1 reads LNHNV; CDR2 reads YYDKDF (reference sequence).

This chain uses TRBV2 with TRBJ2-5, with D tentatively TRBD1 (6 bases). Germline CDR1 reads SNHLY; CDR2 reads FYNNEI. The length of the CDR3 is 15 residues. V was shortened by 1 base and J by 5 bases, with 14 bases between the two germline ends. The CDR3 nucleotides read TGTGCCAGCAGTGAAGTCAGGGGTGGTGGGGAGACCCAGTACTTC. Protein: CASSEVRGGGETQYF. Supplemented by reference TRBV2 and TRBJ2-5, the full variable domain reads EPEVTQTPSHQVTQMGQEVILRCVPISNHLYFYWYRQILGQKVEFLVSFYNNEISEKSEIFDDQFSVERPDGSNFTLKIRSTKLEDSAMYFCASSEVRGGGETQYFGPGTRLLVL.

The rearrangement uses TRBV3-1 (or the pseudogene TRBV3-2) and TRBJ2-7; D uncertain. Trimming stripped 1 base from V and 3 bases from J, with 13 bases between. Germline V gene sequence: CDR1 LGHDT, CDR2 YNNKEL (reference sequence). The CDR3 has 15 amino acids. DNA for the CDR3: TGTGCCAGCAGCCAAGGTCCAGCGCCTCTCTACGAGCAGTACTTC. It encodes CASSQGPAPLYEQYF.

This chain joins TRBV19 and TRBJ1-5; 11 positions agree with TRBD1. Germline V gene data show CDR1 as LNHDA and CDR2 as SQIVND (reference sequence). Germline trimming cut 6 bases from V and 6 bases from J; bases unmatched to any gene: 10. The CDR3 covers 16 residues. CDR3 residues: CASSRTGTGGSQPQHF. For the CDR3, the DNA is TGTGCCAGTAGCCGGACCGGGACAGGGGGGAGTCAGCCCCAGCATTTT.

The chain couples TRBV2 to TRBJ2-6; possibly TRBD1 for D (6 bases). CDR3 length equals 16 residues. Trimming stripped 6 bases from V and 1 base from J, with 13 bases between. From germline, CDR1 is SNHLY and CDR2 FYNNEI. The CDR3 region is CASSPDTGSGANVLTF. CDR3 nucleotides: TGTGCCAGCAGCCCGGATACAGGGTCTGGGGCCAACGTCCTGACTTTC.

The chain recombines TRBV19 with TRBJ1-5; D unclear. This CDR3 region has 13 residues. Trimming pared 6 bases from V and 5 bases from J, leaving 11 bases between. The germline V gene has CDR1 LNHDA and CDR2 SQIVND (reference sequence). The CDR3 DNA is TGTGCCAGTAGCGGGAGGGCCTATCAGCCCCAGCATTTT. This gives the protein CASSGRAYQPQHF.